This T cell receptor (beta chain) was observed in a study of blood T cell repertoires in COVID-19. About the research overall: The United States, Italy and Spain were the sources of the acute and convalescent COVID-19 samples. PBMCs, B-cell-depleted T cells, or T cells were the source of the cDNA or gDNA that made up the material.

This clone came up once. Original processing methods: Amplification of reference gene primers was used by the study to estimate nucleated cell counts. Assay used: immunoSEQ multiplex PCR; TCRdb lists only in-frame clones, some missing. The V and J calls and clone size were taken over from that table, and D and trimming were inferred from the DNA. The sample consists of 200,000 to 250,000 clones, more than 75% of them appearing once. The CDR3 is made up of 17 amino acids. In germline, CDR1 is LNHDA, CDR2 SQIVND (reference sequence). V lost 4 bases, J lost 7 bases, and 23 bases lay in between. The genes are TRBV19 and TRBJ1-3; D gene uncertain. Specimen: peripheral blood. The sequence was obtained from a woman aged 70 to 79 with active or convalescent COVID-19. DNA of the CDR3: TGTGCCAGTAGTAACCCCAAGTCCAGCGCAATTTCCAACACCATATATTTT. It codes for CASSNPKSSAISNTIYF.